Following are 13 T cell receptor beta chains from one sample sequenced in a study of cytomegalovirus exposure and HLA in healthy donors. PCR primers comprised 60 Vbeta and 13 Jbeta primers. This table comes from immunoSEQ multiplex PCR, and its TCRdb copy is limited to in-frame clones, with some not included. The sample contains 150,000 to 200,000 clones, approximately 78% of which appear only once. Sequences were obtained from PBMCs. The receptors stem from a girl under 10 years old in good health and CMV-seropositive.

As for this clone: Sequence at one end of the junction differs from germline and may be a read error. V usage is TRBV7-9 and J usage is TRBJ2-7; 7 nucleotides align to TRBD2. Looked up from germline, CDR1 is SEHNR and CDR2 is FQNEAQ (reference sequence). This CDR3 has 14 residues. The CDR3: CSSSLGGSAYEQYF. The CDR3 region has the DNA TGTTCCAGCAGCTTGGGGGGGTCTGCCTACGAGCAGTACTTC.

CDR3 region: CASSVAPGDTQYF. In nucleotides, the CDR3 is TGTGCCAGCAGCGTAGCCCCCGGGGATACGCAGTATTTT. The genes are TRBV9 and TRBJ2-3; D gene uncertain. CDR3 length: 13 amino acids. With 0 bases removed from V and 6 bases from J, the gap between germline ends came to 8 bases. The germline gives CDR1 SGDLS, CDR2 YYNGEE.

The chain combines TRBV5-5 with TRBJ2-7, with 10 positions matching TRBD2. Germline loops: CDR1 SGHKS, CDR2 YYEKEE (reference sequence). CDR3 length: 15 residues. V was clipped by 4 bases and J by 2 bases; unmatched bases: 6. CDR3: CASSLRLAGTYEQYF. The CDR3 nucleotides are TGTGCCAGCAGCCTCAGACTAGCGGGTACCTACGAGCAGTACTTC.

The chain uses TRBV18 and TRBJ2-2, with 7 bases lining up with TRBD2. Losses at the gene ends were 3 bases for V and 5 bases for J; bases not matched to a gene: 9. Germline values: CDR1 KGHSH, CDR2 LQKENI. The CDR3 has 16 residues. The CDR3 loop is CASSPRSGKITGELFF. CDR3 DNA: TGTGCCAGCTCACCTCGGAGCGGGAAAATAACCGGGGAGCTGTTTTTT.

This clone was seen a few times. V usage is TRBV30 and J usage is TRBJ2-3, with 7 bases that match TRBD2. The germline CDR1 and CDR2 sequences are GTSNPN and SVGIG (reference sequence). Trimming took 2 bases from V and 9 from J; bases not matched to a gene: 14. This CDR3 is built from 15 residues. The chain's CDR3 is CAWSFPEGGRDTQYF. The CDR3 coding sequence is TGTGCCTGGAGTTTCCCCGAGGGAGGGCGGGACACGCAGTATTTT. Full variable domain (remainder filled in from reference TRBV30 and TRBJ2-3): SQTIHQWPATLVQPVGSPLSLECTVEGTSNPNLYWYRQAAGRGLQLLFYSVGIGQISSEVPQNLSASRPQDRQFILSSKKLLLSDSGFYLCAWSFPEGGRDTQYFGPGTRLTVL.

The chain joins TRBV5-4 to TRBJ2-2; 10 bases align to TRBD2. This CDR3 comprises 17 residues. V was pared by 2 bases and J by 0 bases, with 4 bases of the junction left unmatched. The germline gives CDR1 SGHNT, CDR2 YYREEE (reference sequence). The CDR3 spells CASSFRTSGSNTGELFF. The CDR3 bases are TGTGCCAGCAGCTTCCGGACTAGCGGTTCGAACACCGGGGAGCTGTTTTTT.

The chain links TRBV5-1 to TRBJ2-7, with D tentatively TRBD2 (6 bases). This CDR3 contains 15 residues. Germline V gene data show CDR1 as SGHRS and CDR2 as YFSETQ. Trimming removed 3 bases from V and 5 bases from J, with 18 bases in between. The CDR3 reads CASSYSVGSSNEQYF. The CDR3 DNA sequence: TGCGCCAGCAGCTATTCGGTCGGGAGTTCAAACGAGCAGTACTTC.

This chain connects TRBV5-1 to TRBJ2-3; 7 nucleotides line up with TRBD1. Per the germline V gene, CDR1 is SGHRS and CDR2 is YFSETQ. CDR3 length equals 15 residues. The V segment lost 0 bases and the J segment 1 base; nucleotides outside the gene matches: 2. Written as DNA, the CDR3 is TGCGCCAGCAGCTTGGGGGACAGACGCACAGATACGCAGTATTTT. Its protein is CASSLGDRRTDTQYF.

The rearrangement uses TRBV7-6 and TRBJ2-3, with 7 bases that match TRBD1. The CDR3 consists of 17 residues. CDR1 is SGHVS, CDR2 FNYEAQ, per germline. Losses at the gene ends were 5 bases for V and 0 bases for J; bases not matched to a gene: 11. This chain's CDR3 is CASSLNPDRPSTDTQYF. The CDR3 DNA is TGTGCCAGCAGCCTCAATCCGGACAGGCCTAGCACAGATACGCAGTATTTT.

The V call is TRBV30, the J call TRBJ2-7; TRBD1 might be the D (6 bases). V gave up 1 base and J gave up 3 bases, with 10 bases separating them. CDR3 length equals 13 residues. Germline-derived CDR1 and CDR2 are GTSNPN and SVGIG (reference sequence). The CDR3 sequence is CAWSGGQLYEQYF. The CDR3 coding sequence is TGTGCCTGGAGTGGCGGACAGCTCTACGAGCAGTACTTC. The whole variable domain, filled in from reference TRBV30 and TRBJ2-7, reads SQTIHQWPATLVQPVGSPLSLECTVEGTSNPNLYWYRQAAGRGLQLLFYSVGIGQISSEVPQNLSASRPQDRQFILSSKKLLLSDSGFYLCAWSGGQLYEQYFGPGTRLTVT.

The chain uses TRBV7-3 and TRBJ2-7, with D possibly TRBD2 on 6 matching bases. The V end lost 5 bases, the J end lost 5 bases, and 19 bases lay between the germline ends. This CDR3 spans 15 amino acids. In germline, CDR1 is SGHTA, CDR2 FQGTGA. CDR3 amino acids: CASSRWTRGGDEQYF. In DNA form, the CDR3 reads TGTGCCAGCAGCCGCTGGACTCGTGGCGGGGACGAGCAGTACTTC.

The rearrangement links TRBV27 to TRBJ2-7, with 14 bases that match TRBD2. This CDR3 comprises 17 residues. J was trimmed by 2 bases and V by 8 bases; bases with no gene match: 11. CDR1 and CDR2 from the germline V gene are MNHEY and SMNVEV (reference sequence). The CDR3 sequence: CASREPGLAGETYEQYF. The CDR3 DNA follows: TGTGCCAGCCGAGAACCGGGACTAGCGGGAGAGACCTACGAGCAGTACTTC.

The chain carries TRBV11-2 and TRBJ2-3; no definite D call. Germline V gene lookup returns CDR1 SGHAT and CDR2 FQNNGV. V shed 5 bases and J shed 4 bases, with 22 bases lying between them. CDR3 length: 17 residues. The CDR3 is CASSPRPPREEADTQYF. Here the CDR3 DNA reads TGTGCCAGCAGCCCGCGCCCCCCTCGTGAGGAAGCAGATACGCAGTATTTT.